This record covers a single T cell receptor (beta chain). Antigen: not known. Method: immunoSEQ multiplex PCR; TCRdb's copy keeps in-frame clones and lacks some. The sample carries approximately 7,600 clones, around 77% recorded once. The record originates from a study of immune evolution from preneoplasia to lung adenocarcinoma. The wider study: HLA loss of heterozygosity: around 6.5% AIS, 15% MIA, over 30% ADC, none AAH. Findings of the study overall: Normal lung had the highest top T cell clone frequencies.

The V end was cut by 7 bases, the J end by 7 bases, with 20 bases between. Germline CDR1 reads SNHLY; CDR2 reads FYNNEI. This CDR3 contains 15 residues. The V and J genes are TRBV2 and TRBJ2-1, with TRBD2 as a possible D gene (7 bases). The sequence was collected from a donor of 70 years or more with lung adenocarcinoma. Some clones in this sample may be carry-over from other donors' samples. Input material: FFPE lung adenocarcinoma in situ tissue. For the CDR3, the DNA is TGTGCCAGCACCCAAGGGGGGGGGAATAGAAATGAGCAGTTCTTC. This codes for CASTQGGGNRNEQFF.